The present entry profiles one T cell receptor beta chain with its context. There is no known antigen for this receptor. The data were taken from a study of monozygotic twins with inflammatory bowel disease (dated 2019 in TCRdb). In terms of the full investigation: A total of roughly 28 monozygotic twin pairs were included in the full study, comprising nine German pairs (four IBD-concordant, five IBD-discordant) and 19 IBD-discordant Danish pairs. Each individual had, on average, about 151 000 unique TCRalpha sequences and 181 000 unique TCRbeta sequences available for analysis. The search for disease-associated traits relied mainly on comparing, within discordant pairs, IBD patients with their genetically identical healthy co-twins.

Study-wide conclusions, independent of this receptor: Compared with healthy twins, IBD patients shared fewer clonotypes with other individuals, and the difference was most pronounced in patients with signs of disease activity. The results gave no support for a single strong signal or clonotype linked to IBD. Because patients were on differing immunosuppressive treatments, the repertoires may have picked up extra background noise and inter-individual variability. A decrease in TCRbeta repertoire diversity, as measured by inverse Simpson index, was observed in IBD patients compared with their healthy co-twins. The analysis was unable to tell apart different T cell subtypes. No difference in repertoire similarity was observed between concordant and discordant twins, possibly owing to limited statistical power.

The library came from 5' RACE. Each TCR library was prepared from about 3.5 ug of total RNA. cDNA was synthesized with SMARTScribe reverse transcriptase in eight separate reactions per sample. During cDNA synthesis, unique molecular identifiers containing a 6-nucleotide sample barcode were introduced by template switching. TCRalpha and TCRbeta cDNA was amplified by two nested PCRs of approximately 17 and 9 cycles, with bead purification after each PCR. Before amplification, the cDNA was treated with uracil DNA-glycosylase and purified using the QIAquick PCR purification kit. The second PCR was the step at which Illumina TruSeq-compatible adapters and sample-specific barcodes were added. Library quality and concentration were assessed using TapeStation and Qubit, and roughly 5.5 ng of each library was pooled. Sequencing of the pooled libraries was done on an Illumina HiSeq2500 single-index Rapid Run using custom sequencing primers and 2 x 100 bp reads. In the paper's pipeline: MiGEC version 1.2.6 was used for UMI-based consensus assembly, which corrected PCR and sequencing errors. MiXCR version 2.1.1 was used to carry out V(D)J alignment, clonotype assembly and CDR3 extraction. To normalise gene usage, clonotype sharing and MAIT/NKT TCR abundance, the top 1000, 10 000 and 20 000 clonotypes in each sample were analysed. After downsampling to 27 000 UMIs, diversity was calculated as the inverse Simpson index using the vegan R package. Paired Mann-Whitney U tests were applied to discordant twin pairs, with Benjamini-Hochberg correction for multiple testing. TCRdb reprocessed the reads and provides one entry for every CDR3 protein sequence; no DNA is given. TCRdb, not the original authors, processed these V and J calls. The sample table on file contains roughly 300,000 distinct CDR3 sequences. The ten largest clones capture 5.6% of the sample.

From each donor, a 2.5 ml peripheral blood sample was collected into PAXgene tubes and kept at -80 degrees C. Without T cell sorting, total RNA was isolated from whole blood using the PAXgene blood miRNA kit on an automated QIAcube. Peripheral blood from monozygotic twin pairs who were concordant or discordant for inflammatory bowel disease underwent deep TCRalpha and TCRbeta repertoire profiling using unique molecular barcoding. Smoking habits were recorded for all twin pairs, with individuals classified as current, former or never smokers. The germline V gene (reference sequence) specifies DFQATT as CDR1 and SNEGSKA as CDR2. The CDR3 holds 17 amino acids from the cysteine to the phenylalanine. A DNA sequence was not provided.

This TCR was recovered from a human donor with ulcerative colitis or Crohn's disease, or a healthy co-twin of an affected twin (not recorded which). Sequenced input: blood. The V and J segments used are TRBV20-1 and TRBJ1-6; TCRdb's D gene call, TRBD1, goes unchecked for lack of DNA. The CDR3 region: CSARDAGTGYRNSPLHF.